These 25 T cell receptor beta chains came from one sample sequenced in a study of siplizumab effects on memory and regulatory T cells. Sequenced by immunoSEQ multiplex PCR; TCRdb stores in-frame clones only, minus some. The table includes over 95,000 clones, roughly 93% detected once. Sequenced: non-Treg CD4+ T cells sorted from blood. All receptors come from a human donor in good health.

The chain carries TRBV28 and TRBJ1-2; the D is unclear. The CDR3 has 11 amino acids. CDR1 MDHEN and CDR2 SYDVKM come from the germline V gene. With 7 bases removed from V and 5 bases from J, the gap between germline ends came to 8 bases. This CDR3 is CASTRGYGYTF. The CDR3 nucleotides read TGTGCCAGCACCCGTGGGTATGGCTACACCTTC.

This chain uses TRBV10-3 with TRBJ2-7, with 9 bases fitting TRBD2. From germline, CDR1 is ENHRY and CDR2 SYGVKD. Trimming at V came to 4 bases and at J to 3 bases, leaving 7 bases not matched to a gene. The CDR3 length is 15 residues. In DNA, the CDR3 is TGTGCCATCAGTGCTGGCGGGGGGGCTAACTACGAGCAGTACTTC. Translation: CAISAGGGANYEQYF.

The CDR3 region has the DNA TGTGCCAGCAAAATGCGGACGGTTGGAGGCTACACCTTC. Protein: CASKMRTVGGYTF. This rearrangement joins TRBV6-5 to TRBJ1-2; D gene unclear. Per germline, CDR1 MNHEY and CDR2 SVGAGI. V dropped 7 bases and J dropped 8 bases, with 17 bases sitting between them. The CDR3 runs to 13 residues.

V usage is TRBV12-5 and J usage is TRBJ2-3; tentatively, D is TRBD2 (5 bases). CDR1 is LGHNT, CDR2 FRNRAP, per germline. CDR3 length: 15 amino acids. The V end was cut by 0 bases, the J end by 4 bases, with 11 bases between. The CDR3 sequence: CASGLVRKDSDTQYF. CDR3 in DNA: TGTGCTAGTGGTTTGGTACGCAAGGACTCAGATACGCAGTATTTT.

V and J are TRBV19 and TRBJ1-2; 10 bases fit TRBD1. The CDR3 contains 13 residues. V was pared by 6 bases and J by 7 bases, with 5 bases of the junction left unmatched. In germline, CDR1 is LNHDA, CDR2 SQIVND (reference sequence). The chain's CDR3 is CASRGQGLSGYTF. CDR3 bases: TGTGCCAGTAGGGGACAGGGGTTAAGTGGCTACACCTTC. Full variable domain (remainder filled in from reference TRBV19 and TRBJ1-2): DGGITQSPKYLFRKEGQNVTLSCEQNLNHDAMYWYRQDPGQGLRLIYYSQIVNDFQKGDIAEGYSVSREKKESFPLTVTSAQKNPTAFYLCASRGQGLSGYTFGSGTRLTVV.

This clone has only a few counts. V is TRBV15 and J is TRBJ1-2, with D possibly being TRBD1 (6 bases). Trimming took 3 bases from V and 6 from J, leaving 14 bases between them. The germline CDR1 and CDR2 sequences are LNHNV and YYDKDF (reference sequence). The length of the CDR3 is 14 residues. CDR3: CATSRLQGIDGYTF. In nucleotides, the CDR3 is TGTGCCACCAGCAGGCTACAGGGTATCGATGGCTACACCTTC. Drawing the rest from reference TRBV15 and TRBJ1-2, the complete variable domain is DAMVIQNPRYQVTQFGKPVTLSCSQTLNHNVMYWYQQKSSQAPKLLFHYYDKDFNNEADTPDNFQSRRPNTSFCFLDIRSPGLGDTAMYLCATSRLQGIDGYTFGSGTRLTVV.

This chain's CDR3 is CASSMPGQGSDGYTF. Here the CDR3 DNA reads TGTGCCAGCAGCATGCCGGGACAGGGGAGTGATGGCTACACCTTC. The V call is TRBV7-9, the J call TRBJ1-2, with 10 bases fitting TRBD1. V lost 5 bases, J lost 6 bases, and 9 bases stayed unmatched. Per germline, CDR1 SEHNR and CDR2 FQNEAQ (reference sequence). The CDR3 is 15 amino acids.

This chain links TRBV5-1 with TRBJ1-2, with D possibly being TRBD1 (5 bases). Germline lookup yields CDR1 SGHRS and CDR2 YFSETQ. The V end lost 0 bases, the J end lost 6 bases, and 9 bases lay between the germline ends. The CDR3 has 13 amino acids. CDR3 DNA: TGCGCCAGCAGCTTGGGGGGCGGAGATGGCTACACCTTC. Its translation is CASSLGGGDGYTF.

The chain carries TRBV5-1 and TRBJ1-5; TRBD1 is a possible D gene (5 bases). Germline assignment: CDR1 SGHRS and CDR2 YFSETQ. Trimming shortened V by 4 bases and J by 5 bases, and 16 bases separated the two germline ends. The CDR3 loop spans 15 amino acids. The CDR3 sequence is CASSPSPGQDQPQHF. CDR3 DNA: TGCGCCAGCAGCCCCAGCCCAGGGCAAGATCAGCCCCAGCATTTT.

This rearrangement joins TRBV29-1 to TRBJ1-4; the D gene is possibly TRBD1 (6 bases). Germline CDR1 reads SQVTM; CDR2 reads ANQGSEA. The CDR3 is made up of 15 amino acids. V lost 6 bases and J lost 5, with 19 bases in between. The DNA for the CDR3 is TGCAGCGTGGGGCAGGGGACCGGGTCGAATGAAAAACTGTTTTTT. It translates to CSVGQGTGSNEKLFF.

The chain has TRBV18 and TRBJ1-1; D gene ambiguous. The CDR3 is 15 amino acids. The V end lost 2 bases, the J end lost 1 base, and 11 bases lay between the germline ends. CDR1 KGHSH and CDR2 LQKENI come from the germline V gene. CDR3 residues: CASSPGVSANTEAFF. In DNA form, the CDR3 reads TGTGCCAGCTCACCAGGAGTATCGGCGAACACTGAAGCTTTCTTT.

The V gene is TRBV11-2, the J gene TRBJ1-3; D may be TRBD1 (5 bases). This CDR3 has 17 residues. Trimming shortened V by 5 bases and J by 0 bases, and 17 bases separated the two germline ends. Germline V gene lookup returns CDR1 SGHAT and CDR2 FQNNGV. CDR3 sequence reads: CASSPLGGDFSGNTIYF. CDR3 sequence (DNA): TGTGCCAGCAGCCCCCTTGGGGGGGACTTCTCTGGAAACACCATATATTTT. Full variable domain (rest looked up from reference TRBV11-2 and TRBJ1-3): EAGVAQSPRYKIIEKRQSVAFWCNPISGHATLYWYQQILGQGPKLLIQFQNNGVVDDSQLPKDRFSAERLKGVDSTLKIQPAKLEDSAVYLCASSPLGGDFSGNTIYFGEGSWLTVV.

V usage is TRBV28 and J usage is TRBJ1-6; D is undetermined. Trimming cost V 4 bases and J 10 bases, with 17 bases left between them. Germline V gene sequence: CDR1 MDHEN, CDR2 SYDVKM. This CDR3 is built from 15 residues. CDR3 DNA sequence: TGTGCCAGCAGTTACGCCACGTCCCGGGAGTCACCCCTCCACTTT. It encodes CASSYATSRESPLHF.

This clone has just one count. This chain links TRBV6-5 with TRBJ2-3; D unclear. CDR1 is MNHEY and CDR2 is SVGAGI in the germline V gene. V was shortened by 2 bases and J by 6 bases, with 12 bases between the two germline ends. This CDR3 comprises 14 residues. The chain's CDR3 is CASSYTPLEDTQYF. The DNA for the CDR3 is TGTGCCAGCAGTTACACCCCGTTAGAGGATACGCAGTATTTT.

The chain employs TRBV19 and TRBJ2-6; 8 nucleotides align to TRBD2. J was trimmed by 1 base and V by 1 base; bases with no gene match: 9. CDR3 length: 19 residues. Germline assignment: CDR1 LNHDA and CDR2 SQIVND (reference sequence). The CDR3 region is CASSIVAGPIHSGANVLTF. In DNA, the CDR3 is TGTGCCAGTAGTATAGTAGCGGGACCTATACATTCTGGGGCCAACGTCCTGACTTTC.

The rearrangement joins TRBV5-1 to TRBJ2-7, with D perhaps TRBD1 or TRBD2 (5 bases each). Trimming took off 2 bases at V and 6 bases at J, with 21 bases between the two ends. In germline, CDR1 is SGHRS, CDR2 YFSETQ. The CDR3 covers 16 residues. The CDR3 region is CASSFKSRGDLFEQYF. CDR3 DNA: TGCGCCAGCAGCTTTAAATCTAGAGGGGATCTTTTCGAGCAGTACTTC.

This chain connects TRBV18 to TRBJ1-5; D unclear. V dropped 3 bases and J dropped 7 bases, with 13 bases sitting between them. Germline CDR1 is KGHSH and CDR2 is LQKENI. This CDR3 comprises 14 residues. The CDR3 DNA is TGTGCCAGCTCACCTGCCCGAGGAGGACAGCCCCAGCATTTT. Translating gives CASSPARGGQPQHF.

The chain links TRBV6-5 to TRBJ1-1; D unresolved. Trimming removed 2 bases at V and 3 bases at J, with 1 base between. Germline V gives CDR1 MNHEY, CDR2 SVGAGI. This CDR3 is 11 amino acids long. The DNA of the CDR3 is TGTGCCAGCAGTTACGACACTGAAGCTTTCTTT. This encodes CASSYDTEAFF.

CDR3 in DNA: TGTGCCAGCAGCGGCGGGGGGCTCTCCGAGCAGTACTTC. Translation gives CASSGGGLSEQYF. V gene TRBV7-3 combines with J gene TRBJ2-7; 8 bases are shared with TRBD2. V was pared by 5 bases and J by 6 bases, with 6 bases of the junction left unmatched. Per germline, CDR1 SGHTA and CDR2 FQGTGA. This CDR3 comprises 13 residues.

This clone was found once. This chain connects TRBV2 to TRBJ1-1; 8 positions agree with TRBD1. The CDR3 spans 14 residues. The germline gives CDR1 SNHLY, CDR2 FYNNEI. V lost 7 bases to trimming and J lost 1 base; unmatched junction nucleotides: 5. The chain's CDR3 is CASTKDRGNTEAFF. As DNA, the CDR3 is TGTGCCAGCACCAAAGACAGGGGGAACACTGAAGCTTTCTTT.

Remarks on this clone: Other DNA sequences from this sample encode an identical CDR3 as well. The V gene is TRBV7-9, the J gene TRBJ2-5; the D is unclear. Trimming cost V 3 bases and J 3 bases, with 5 bases left between them. The CDR3 contains 12 residues. Germline V lookup: CDR1 SEHNR, CDR2 FQNEAQ (reference sequence). CDR3: CASSFTEETQYF. The CDR3 DNA reads TGTGCCAGCAGCTTCACAGAAGAGACCCAGTACTTC. The full variable domain, with the rest looked up from reference TRBV7-9 and TRBJ2-5, is DTGVSQNPRHKITKRGQNVTFRCDPISEHNRLYWYRQTLGQGPEFLTYFQNEAQLEKSRLLSDRFSAERPKGSFSTLEIQRTEQGDSAMYLCASSFTEETQYFGPGTRLLVL.

V and J are TRBV6-4 and TRBJ2-1; TRBD1 matches at 7 bases. The junction had 6 bases not matched to a gene; V was cut back by 1 base and J by 9 bases. This CDR3 comprises 14 residues. Germline lookup yields CDR1 MRHNA and CDR2 SNTAGT. The CDR3, as DNA: TGTGCCAGCAGTGACTTACAGGGGCGGAGTGAGCAGTTCTTC. This sequence encodes CASSDLQGRSEQFF.

The chain uses TRBV7-2 and TRBJ2-7; the D is unclear. The CDR3 extends over 11 amino acids. Per the germline V gene, CDR1 is SGHTA and CDR2 is FQGNSA. V was shortened by 3 bases and J by 5 bases, with 5 bases between the two germline ends. The CDR3 protein is CASSFFHEQYF. The CDR3, as DNA: TGTGCCAGCAGCTTTTTCCACGAGCAGTACTTC.

CDR3 nucleotides: TGTGCCAGCTCACCAAAGACAGAATCCTACGAGCAGTACTTC. Protein: CASSPKTESYEQYF. The rearrangement uses TRBV18 and TRBJ2-7, with D possibly matching TRBD1 (5 bases). This CDR3 region has 14 residues. Germline CDR1 is KGHSH and CDR2 is LQKENI. Trimming removed 2 bases at V and 1 base at J, with 9 bases between.

The chain links TRBV7-9 to TRBJ1-4; a possible D gene is TRBD1 (6 bases). Germline lookup yields CDR1 SEHNR and CDR2 FQNEAQ (reference sequence). CDR3 length: 15 residues. Trimming cost V 4 bases and J 7 bases, with 16 bases left between them. CDR3 DNA: TGTGCCAGCAGCTCCCCGACAGGAGGTAGTGAAAAACTGTTTTTT. Protein sequence: CASSSPTGGSEKLFF. Variable domain in full (rest from reference TRBV7-9 and TRBJ1-4): DTGVSQNPRHKITKRGQNVTFRCDPISEHNRLYWYRQTLGQGPEFLTYFQNEAQLEKSRLLSDRFSAERPKGSFSTLEIQRTEQGDSAMYLCASSSPTGGSEKLFFGSGTQLSVL.